This passage covers 20 T cell receptor beta chains from one sample sequenced in a study of blood T cells in healthy people across ages. Using a J-beta primer mix together with a sample-barcoded 5' primer, a second PCR was run for roughly 7 to 12 cycles. In TCRdb, the 5' RACE reads were re-called with MiXCR into one record per CDR3 protein. The table lists fewer than 2,000,000 distinct CDR3 sequences, roughly 43% of them singletons. Source material: blood. These receptors originate from a human donor in good health.

V is TRBV7-2 and J is TRBJ1-4, with 7 bases fitting TRBD1. The V gene end was trimmed by 1 base and the J gene end by 8 bases; junction bases not matched to a gene: 7. The germline CDR1 and CDR2 sequences are SGHTA and FQGNSA. The CDR3 length is 15 residues. CDR3 bases: TGTGCCAGCAGCTTAGGGACAGGCGGAGTGGAAAAACTGTTTTTT. Translation gives CASSLGTGGVEKLFF. The whole variable domain, filled in from reference TRBV7-2 and TRBJ1-4, reads GAGVSQSPSNKVTEKGKDVELRCDPISGHTALYWYRQSLGQGLEFLIYFQGNSAPDKSGLPSDRFSAERTGGSVSTLTIQRTQQEDSAVYLCASSLGTGGVEKLFFGSGTQLSVL.

The chain is built from TRBV5-1 and TRBJ2-3; D possibly corresponds to TRBD2 (6 bases). Germline assignment: CDR1 SGHRS and CDR2 YFSETQ. V was clipped by 2 bases and J by 1 base, with 11 bases between them. This CDR3 has 15 residues. In DNA, the CDR3 is TGCGCCAGCAGCTTTAGCGGCAAGCGCACAGATACGCAGTATTTT. It yields the protein CASSFSGKRTDTQYF.

V and J are TRBV20-1 and TRBJ2-3; 11 bases fit TRBD2. In germline, CDR1 is DFQATT, CDR2 SNEGSKA (reference sequence). The CDR3 is made up of 18 amino acids. The V gene end was trimmed by 5 bases and the J gene end by 2 bases; junction bases not matched to a gene: 15. As DNA, the CDR3 is TGCAGTGCTGGATCAACTTCCTCTAGCGGGGGGTTCACAGATACGCAGTATTTT. Amino acid sequence: CSAGSTSSSGGFTDTQYF.

In its sample, this clonotype was seen a few times. The rearrangement uses TRBV20-1 and TRBJ2-3, with 8 bases identical to TRBD2. With 4 bases clipped from V and 1 base from J, the junction kept 4 bases outside the gene matches. Germline V gives CDR1 DFQATT, CDR2 SNEGSKA (reference sequence). The CDR3 spans 14 residues. DNA of the CDR3: TGCAGTGCTATCAGCGGGAGAGGCACAGATACGCAGTATTTT. Amino acids: CSAISGRGTDTQYF.

This chain links TRBV6-2 or TRBV6-3 with TRBJ2-1, with 7 bases fitting TRBD2. CDR1 is MNHEY, CDR2 SVGEGT, per germline. The V gene end was trimmed by 6 bases and the J gene end by 3 bases; junction bases not matched to a gene: 8. The CDR3 is made up of 15 amino acids. CDR3: CASSLSGDYYNEQFF. The DNA of the CDR3 is TGTGCCAGCAGCCTAAGCGGGGACTACTACAATGAGCAGTTCTTC.

The chain employs TRBV27 and TRBJ2-7, with TRBD1 as a possible D gene (6 bases). Germline values: CDR1 MNHEY, CDR2 SMNVEV (reference sequence). V shed 8 bases and J shed 2 bases, with 22 bases lying between them. CDR3 length: 16 amino acids. The CDR3 region is CASGSHLQGPTYEQYF. In DNA form, the CDR3 reads TGTGCCAGCGGCTCACACCTACAGGGACCAACCTACGAGCAGTACTTC.

The chain is built from TRBV21-1 and TRBJ2-3. TRBV21-1 is reported as a pseudogene. The CDR3 is 18 residues long. The CDR3 region has the DNA TGTGCCAGCAGCATAAGGGGGAACGAGGATTTGGGCACAGATACGCAGTATTTT. This translates into CASSIRGNEDLGTDTQYF.

The chain carries TRBV6-5 and TRBJ1-4; D is undetermined. This CDR3 has 14 amino acids. Trimming shortened V by 2 bases and J by 8 bases, and 12 bases separated the two germline ends. CDR1 MNHEY and CDR2 SVGAGI come from the germline V gene. For the CDR3, the DNA is TGTGCCAGCAGTTACGGACCTGGTGAGGAAAAACTGTTTTTT. This sequence encodes CASSYGPGEEKLFF.

This clonotype was detected only a few times. This sequence joins TRBV7-2 and TRBJ2-3; D may match TRBD1 or TRBD2 (5 bases each). The CDR3 length is 17 residues. Germline CDR1 and CDR2: SGHTA and FQGNSA. Trimming pared 5 bases from V and 1 base from J, leaving 19 bases between. The CDR3 DNA reads TGTGCCAGCAGCCGCCCGTTCGAGCTGGGGGGCACAGATACGCAGTATTTT. This translates into CASSRPFELGGTDTQYF.

The chain recombines TRBV7-2 with TRBJ2-5; possibly TRBD2 for D (6 bases). The end of the DNA fits TRBJ2-7 better, so the J call may be wrong. This CDR3 comprises 14 residues. The germline gives CDR1 SGHTA, CDR2 FQGNSA. The CDR3 region is CASSLVAELYEQYF. The CDR3 nucleotides read TGTGCCAGCAGCTTAGTAGCGGAGTTGTACGAGCAGTACTTC.

Only a few counts were recorded for this clonotype. The chain combines TRBV10-3 with TRBJ2-1; weak D call: TRBD1 (5 bases). This CDR3 is built from 13 residues. The V end was cut by 7 bases, the J end by 10 bases, with 17 bases between. CDR1 is ENHRY and CDR2 is SYGVKD in the germline V gene. CDR3: CAIKDTDVVEQFF. CDR3 sequence (DNA): TGTGCCATCAAGGACACGGATGTTGTCGAGCAGTTCTTC.

J is TRBJ2-5 and V is TRBV12-3 or TRBV12-4; tentative D call: TRBD2 (5 bases). The CDR3 has 14 amino acids. V was pared by 5 bases and J by 4 bases, with 14 bases between. The CDR3, as DNA: TGTGCCAGCAGTCGATGGGTAGGAGGAGAGACCCAGTACTTC. Protein sequence: CASSRWVGGETQYF.

In this sample, this clonotype turned up a few times. V usage is TRBV4-1 and J usage is TRBJ1-1; perhaps TRBD1 as D (6 bases). Germline-derived CDR1 and CDR2 are MGHRA and YSYEKL. This CDR3 region has 15 residues. The V and J ends lost 5 bases and 4 bases respectively, with 17 bases between them. Here the CDR3 reads CASSSIDRFGTEAFF. CDR3 bases: TGCGCCAGCAGCAGTATAGACAGGTTTGGCACTGAAGCTTTCTTT.

J is TRBJ1-6 and V is TRBV28, with D unclear. Per the germline V gene, CDR1 is MDHEN and CDR2 is SYDVKM. With 6 bases removed from V and 9 bases from J, the gap between germline ends came to 9 bases. CDR3 size: 12 residues. CDR3 DNA sequence: TGTGCCAGCAGCCGGATTATTTCACCCCTCCACTTT. Amino acids: CASSRIISPLHF. Variable domain in full (rest from reference TRBV28 and TRBJ1-6): DVKVTQSSRYLVKRTGEKVFLECVQDMDHENMFWYRQDPGLGLRLIYFSYDVKMKEKGDIPEGYSVSREKKERFSLILESASTNQTSMYLCASSRIISPLHFGNGTRLTVT.

The V and J genes are TRBV6-6 and TRBJ1-6, with unresolved D. Germline CDR1 and CDR2: MNHNY and SVGAGI (reference sequence). The V and J ends lost 8 bases and 7 bases respectively, with 12 bases between them. This CDR3 is built from 13 residues. The CDR3 bases are TGTGCCAGCCTCAGAGGGCAGAATTCACCCCTCCACTTT. Translated, it gives CASLRGQNSPLHF.

V and J are TRBV4-3 and TRBJ2-3; 9 nucleotides agree with TRBD2. The V gene end was trimmed by 3 bases and the J gene end by 5 bases; junction bases not matched to a gene: 9. CDR3 size: 16 residues. From germline, CDR1 is LGHNA and CDR2 YSLEER. Here the CDR3 reads CASSHAWRGGRDTQYF. The CDR3 DNA reads TGCGCCAGCAGCCATGCTTGGCGGGGGGGCAGAGATACGCAGTATTTT.

The V gene is TRBV20-1, the J gene TRBJ1-5; D possibly corresponds to TRBD1 (6 bases). The V end was cut by 1 base, the J end by 4 bases, with 14 bases between. Germline V CDR1 and CDR2: DFQATT, SNEGSKA (reference sequence). The CDR3 loop spans 15 amino acids. CDR3 DNA: TGCAGTGCTAGAGTTTTAGGAGGGGGGAATCAGCCCCAGCATTTT. It encodes CSARVLGGGNQPQHF.

V usage is TRBV29-1 and J usage is TRBJ1-1; tentatively, D is TRBD1 (6 bases). Trimming took off 1 base at V and 9 bases at J, with 15 bases between the two ends. Germline lookup yields CDR1 SQVTM and CDR2 ANQGSEA. This CDR3 contains 13 residues. CDR3 amino acids: CSVEVNYREKAFF. The CDR3 bases are TGCAGCGTTGAAGTGAACTACAGGGAGAAAGCTTTCTTT.

The chain employs TRBV28 and TRBJ1-3, with D perhaps matching TRBD1 (6 bases). Germline V gene data show CDR1 as MDHEN and CDR2 as SYDVKM. V shed 5 bases and J shed 2 bases, with 7 bases lying between them. The length of the CDR3 is 13 residues. In nucleotides, the CDR3 is TGTGCCAGCAGTCAGGGGACTGGAAACACCATATATTTT. Protein product: CASSQGTGNTIYF. Combining the CDR3 with reference TRBV28 and TRBJ1-3 gives the whole variable domain DVKVTQSSRYLVKRTGEKVFLECVQDMDHENMFWYRQDPGLGLRLIYFSYDVKMKEKGDIPEGYSVSREKKERFSLILESASTNQTSMYLCASSQGTGNTIYFGEGSWLTVV.

Comment on this clonotype: A much bigger clone sits one base away, suggesting this may be a read error. This chain uses TRBV6-2 or TRBV6-3 with TRBJ2-1, with 12 nucleotides matching TRBD1. Gene TRBJ2-7 matches the end of the DNA better, so the J call may be wrong. Germline V gives CDR1 MNHEY, CDR2 SVGEGT. CDR3 length: 15 residues. CDR3 sequence: CASSLRDRGLNEQYF. CDR3 nucleotides: TGTGCCAGCAGCCTCCGGGACAGGGGGCTCAATGAGCAGTACTTC.